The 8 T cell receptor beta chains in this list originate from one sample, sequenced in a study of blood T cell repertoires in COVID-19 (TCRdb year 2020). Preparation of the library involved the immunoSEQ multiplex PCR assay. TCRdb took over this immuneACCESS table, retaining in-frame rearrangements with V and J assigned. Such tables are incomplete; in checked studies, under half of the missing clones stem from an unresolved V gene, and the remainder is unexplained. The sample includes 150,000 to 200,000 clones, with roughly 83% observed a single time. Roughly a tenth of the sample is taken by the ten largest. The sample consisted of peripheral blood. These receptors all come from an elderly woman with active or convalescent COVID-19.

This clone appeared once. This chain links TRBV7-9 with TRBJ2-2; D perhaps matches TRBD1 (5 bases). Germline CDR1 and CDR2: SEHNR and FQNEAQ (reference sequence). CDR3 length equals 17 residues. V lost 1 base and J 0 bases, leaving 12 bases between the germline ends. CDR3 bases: TGTGCCAGCAGCTTAGGGGTGGGGCAAACGAACACCGGGGAGCTGTTTTTT. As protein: CASSLGVGQTNTGELFF.

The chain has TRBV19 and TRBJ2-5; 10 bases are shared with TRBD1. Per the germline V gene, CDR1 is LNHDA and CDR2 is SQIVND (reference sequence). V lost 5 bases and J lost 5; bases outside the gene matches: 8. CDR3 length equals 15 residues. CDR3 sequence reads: CASSPRDRGGETQYF. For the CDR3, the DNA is TGTGCCAGTAGTCCCCGGGACAGGGGCGGTGAGACCCAGTACTTC.

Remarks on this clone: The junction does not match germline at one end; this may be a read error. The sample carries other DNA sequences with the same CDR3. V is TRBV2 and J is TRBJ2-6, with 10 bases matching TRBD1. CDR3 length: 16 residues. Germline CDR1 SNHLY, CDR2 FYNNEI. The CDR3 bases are TGTGCCAGCAAGAGGGGACAGGGGCCTGGGGCTAACGTCCTGACTTTC. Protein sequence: CASKRGQGPGANVLTF. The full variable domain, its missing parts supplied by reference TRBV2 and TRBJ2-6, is EPEVTQTPSHQVTQMGQEVILRCVPISNHLYFYWYRQILGQKVEFLVSFYNNEISEKSEIFDDQFSVERPDGSNFTLKIRSTKLEDSAMYFCASKRGQGPGANVLTFGAGSRLTVL.

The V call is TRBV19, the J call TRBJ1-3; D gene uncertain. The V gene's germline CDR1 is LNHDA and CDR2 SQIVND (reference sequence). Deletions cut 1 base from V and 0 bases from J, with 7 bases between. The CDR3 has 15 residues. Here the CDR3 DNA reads TGTGCCAGTAGTATAGCGTCAGTCTCTGGAAACACCATATATTTT. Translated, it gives CASSIASVSGNTIYF. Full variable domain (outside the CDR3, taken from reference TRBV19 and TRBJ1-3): DGGITQSPKYLFRKEGQNVTLSCEQNLNHDAMYWYRQDPGQGLRLIYYSQIVNDFQKGDIAEGYSVSREKKESFPLTVTSAQKNPTAFYLCASSIASVSGNTIYFGEGSWLTVV.

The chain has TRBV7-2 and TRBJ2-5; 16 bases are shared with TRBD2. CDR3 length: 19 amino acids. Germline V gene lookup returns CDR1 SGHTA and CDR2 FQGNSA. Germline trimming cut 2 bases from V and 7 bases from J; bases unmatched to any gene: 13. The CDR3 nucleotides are TGTGCCAGCAGCTTAATGGTCTCGGGACTAGCGGGGGGGCCGGGGACCCAGTACTTC. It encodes CASSLMVSGLAGGPGTQYF. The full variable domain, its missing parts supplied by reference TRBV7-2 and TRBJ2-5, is GAGVSQSPSNKVTEKGKDVELRCDPISGHTALYWYRQSLGQGLEFLIYFQGNSAPDKSGLPSDRFSAERTGGSVSTLTIQRTQQEDSAVYLCASSLMVSGLAGGPGTQYFGPGTRLLVL.

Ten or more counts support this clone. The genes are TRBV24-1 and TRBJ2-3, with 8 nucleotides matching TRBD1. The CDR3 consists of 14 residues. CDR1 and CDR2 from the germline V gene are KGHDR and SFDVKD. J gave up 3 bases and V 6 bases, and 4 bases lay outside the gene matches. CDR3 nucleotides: TGTGCCACCAGTCTGACAGGGGATACAGATACGCAGTATTTT. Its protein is CATSLTGDTDTQYF.

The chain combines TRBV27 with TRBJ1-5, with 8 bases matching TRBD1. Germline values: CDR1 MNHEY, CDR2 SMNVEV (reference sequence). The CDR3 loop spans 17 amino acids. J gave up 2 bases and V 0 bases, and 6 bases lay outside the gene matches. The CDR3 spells CASSLSRGPTRNQPQHF. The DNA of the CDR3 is TGTGCCAGCAGTTTATCCAGGGGGCCAACCCGCAATCAGCCCCAGCATTTT.

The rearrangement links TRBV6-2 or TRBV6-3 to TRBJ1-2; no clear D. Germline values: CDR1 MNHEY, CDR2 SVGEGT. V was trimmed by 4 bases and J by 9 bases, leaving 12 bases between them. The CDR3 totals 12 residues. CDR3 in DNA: TGTGCCAGCAGTTCTACAACCGGGAGCTACACCTTC. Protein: CASSSTTGSYTF.